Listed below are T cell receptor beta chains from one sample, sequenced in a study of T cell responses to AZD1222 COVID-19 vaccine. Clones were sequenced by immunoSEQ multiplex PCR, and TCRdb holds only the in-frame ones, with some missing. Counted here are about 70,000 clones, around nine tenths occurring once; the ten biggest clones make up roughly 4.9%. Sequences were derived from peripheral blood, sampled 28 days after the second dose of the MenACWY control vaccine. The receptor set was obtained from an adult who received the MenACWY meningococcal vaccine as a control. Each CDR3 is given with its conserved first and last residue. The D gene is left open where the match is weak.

CDR3: CASSQATGGWTFF; V: TRBV3-1/TRBV3-2; D: NA; J: TRBJ1-1
CDR3: CASSQDSSGANVLTF; V: TRBV3-1/TRBV3-2; D: NA; J: TRBJ2-6
CDR3: CASSSPTGVSTDTQYF; V: TRBV5-1; D: TRBD1; J: TRBJ2-3
CDR3: CASSPYSWTASSQNTEAFF; V: TRBV21-1; D: NA; J: TRBJ1-1
CDR3: CASSLVFPNTEAFF; V: TRBV7-8; D: NA; J: TRBJ1-1
CDR3: CASSRTGGSGNTIYF; V: TRBV4-2; D: TRBD1; J: TRBJ1-3
CDR3: CASSYMYKAHEQYF; V: TRBV6-5; D: NA; J: TRBJ2-7
CDR3: CASSLGGGGYTF; V: TRBV7-2; D: NA; J: TRBJ1-2
CDR3: CASSIVEAGAPGYTF; V: TRBV19; D: NA; J: TRBJ1-2
CDR3: CATSDPNTSGTDTQYF; V: TRBV24-1; D: TRBD2; J: TRBJ2-3
CDR3: CASSRLAGPNEQFF; V: TRBV5-1; D: TRBD2; J: TRBJ2-1
CDR3: CASSFNLAAEQFF; V: TRBV12-3/TRBV12-4; D: TRBD2; J: TRBJ2-1
CDR3: CASSSTGLPWEQYF; V: TRBV5-1; D: NA; J: TRBJ2-7
CDR3: CASWRGGVPYEQYF; V: TRBV6-5; D: NA; J: TRBJ2-7
CDR3: CASSLPLGNTDTQYF; V: TRBV6-2/TRBV6-3; D: NA; J: TRBJ2-3
CDR3: CASSQGLAGTYEQYF; V: TRBV3-1/TRBV3-2; D: TRBD2; J: TRBJ2-7
CDR3: CASSLQPRGRNEQFF; V: TRBV5-1; D: TRBD2; J: TRBJ2-1
CDR3: CASSLPKQDYGYTF; V: TRBV5-4; D: NA; J: TRBJ1-2
CDR3: CASSNDQPQHF; V: TRBV2; D: NA; J: TRBJ1-5
CDR3: CASSLAQRGGGDEQFF; V: TRBV7-9; D: NA; J: TRBJ2-1
CDR3: CASSLTDTYEQYF; V: TRBV18; D: NA; J: TRBJ2-7
CDR3: CASSIGAAYLTGELFF; V: TRBV19; D: NA; J: TRBJ2-2
CDR3: CASSPPGGRTQYF; V: TRBV19; D: TRBD1; J: TRBJ2-3
CDR3: CASSLAGEKLFF; V: TRBV28; D: NA; J: TRBJ1-4
CDR3: CASSLHRGLGTEAFF; V: TRBV4-3; D: TRBD1; J: TRBJ1-1
CDR3: CASSPGQGGTGELFF; V: TRBV18; D: NA; J: TRBJ2-2
CDR3: CASSLDRATSGNTIYF; V: TRBV5-1; D: TRBD1; J: TRBJ1-3
CDR3: CAGRARQETQYF; V: TRBV9; D: NA; J: TRBJ2-5
CDR3: CASSQTGMNTEAFF; V: TRBV5-1; D: TRBD1; J: TRBJ1-1
CDR3: CASSRGSSSYNEQFF; V: TRBV7-6; D: NA; J: TRBJ2-1
CDR3: CASSAGGTEAFF; V: TRBV5-4; D: TRBD1; J: TRBJ1-1
CDR3: CASSLEQGLGYTF; V: TRBV7-2; D: NA; J: TRBJ1-2
CDR3: CASSMARDYNNEQFF; V: TRBV19; D: TRBD2; J: TRBJ2-1
CDR3: CASSYSGTPYGYTF; V: TRBV6-2/TRBV6-3; D: NA; J: TRBJ1-2
CDR3: CASSLAGTDDNEQFF; V: TRBV5-1; D: TRBD1; J: TRBJ2-1
CDR3: CASRQGAVYYNSPLHF; V: TRBV2; D: TRBD1; J: TRBJ1-6
CDR3: CASSRELSSYNEQFF; V: TRBV7-7; D: NA; J: TRBJ2-1
CDR3: CAWSHTRVGDGYTF; V: TRBV30; D: NA; J: TRBJ1-2
CDR3: CATRRDRGNYEQYF; V: TRBV15; D: TRBD1; J: NA
CDR3: CASSPTDNEQYF; V: TRBV3-1/TRBV3-2; D: NA; J: TRBJ2-7
CDR3: CASSHPDALGEKLFF; V: TRBV4-3; D: NA; J: TRBJ1-4
CDR3: CASSLGGGPLYF; V: TRBV7-2; D: NA; J: TRBJ2-5